Sequencing of this T cell receptor beta chain was carried out in a study of blood T cell repertoires in COVID-19. The CDR3 contains 13 residues. Trimming shortened V by 5 bases and J by 8 bases, and 16 bases separated the two germline ends. Germline values: CDR1 SGHNT, CDR2 YYREEE (reference sequence). In the authors' methods: Amplified reference gene primers provided the basis for estimating nucleated cell counts. Only in-frame clones appear in the TCRdb table, and some are missing; sequencing was by immunoSEQ multiplex PCR. The V and J calls and clone size are taken from that table; D and trimming were inferred from the DNA. Here the sample spans around 700,000 clones, around 89% being singletons.

The source is a woman younger than 30 with acute or convalescent COVID-19. The chain has TRBV5-4 and TRBJ1-2; perhaps TRBD1 as D (5 bases). Material: peripheral blood. The CDR3 DNA reads TGTGCCAGCAGGCCCGACGGAGGGGTAGGCTACACCTTC. Translated: CASRPDGGVGYTF.